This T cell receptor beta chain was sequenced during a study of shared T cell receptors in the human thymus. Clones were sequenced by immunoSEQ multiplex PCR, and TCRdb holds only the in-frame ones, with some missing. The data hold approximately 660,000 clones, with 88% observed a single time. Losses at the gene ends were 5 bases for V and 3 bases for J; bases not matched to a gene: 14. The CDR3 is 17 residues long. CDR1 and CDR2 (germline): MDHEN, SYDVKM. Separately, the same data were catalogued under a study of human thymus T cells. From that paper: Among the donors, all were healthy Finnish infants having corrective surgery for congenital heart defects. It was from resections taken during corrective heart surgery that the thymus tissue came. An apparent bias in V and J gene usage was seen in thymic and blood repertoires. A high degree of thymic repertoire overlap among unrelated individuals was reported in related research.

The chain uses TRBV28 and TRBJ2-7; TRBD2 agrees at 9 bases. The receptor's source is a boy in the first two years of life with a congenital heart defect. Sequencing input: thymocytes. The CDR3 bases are TGTGCCAGCAGTCCACCCCTCCTAGCGGGAAAATTCTACGAGCAGTACTTC. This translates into CASSPPLLAGKFYEQYF.